This TCR beta chain stems from a study of CD8 T cells in Susac syndrome. Reverse transcription of about 0.45 to 1 ug RNA was carried out with random hexamers. TCRdb re-derived calls from the immunoSEQ multiplex PCR reads in MiXCR, one entry per CDR3 protein. The repertoire consists of some 150,000 distinct CDR3 sequences, with approximately 96% occurring once and the leading ten covering roughly 0.19%. This CDR3 has 15 residues. V was pared by 2 bases and J by 0 bases, with 4 bases of the junction left unmatched. Looked up from germline, CDR1 is PRHDT and CDR2 is FYEKMQ (reference sequence). This TCR derives from a human donor with multiple sclerosis. The source material was CD8+ T cells from PBMCs. This chain uses TRBV13 with TRBJ2-7; TRBD1 matches at 7 bases. The CDR3 DNA reads TGTGCCAGCAGCTTAAAGGGACAGAACTCCTACGAGCAGTACTTC. Its translation: CASSLKGQNSYEQYF. Full variable domain (missing parts from reference TRBV13 and TRBJ2-7): AAGVIQSPRHLIKEKRETATLKCYPIPRHDTVYWYQQGPGQDPQFLISFYEKMQSDKGSIPDRFSAQQFSDYHSELNMSSLELGDSALYFCASSLKGQNSYEQYFGPGTRLTVT.